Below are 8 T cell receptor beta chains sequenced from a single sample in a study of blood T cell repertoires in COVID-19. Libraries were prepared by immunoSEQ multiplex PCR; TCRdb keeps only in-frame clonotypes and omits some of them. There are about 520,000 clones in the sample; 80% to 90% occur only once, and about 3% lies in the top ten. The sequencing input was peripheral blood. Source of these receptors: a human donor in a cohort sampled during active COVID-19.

CDR3 region: CASSVEPSGWTTYNEQFF. The CDR3 DNA is TGTGCCAGCAGCGTAGAACCTAGCGGGTGGACCACTTACAATGAGCAGTTCTTC. V is TRBV9 and J is TRBJ2-1; 8 nucleotides align to TRBD2. Trimming removed 0 bases from V and 4 bases from J; junction bases left unmatched: 12. CDR1 is SGDLS and CDR2 is YYNGEE in the germline V gene. The CDR3 length is 18 residues.

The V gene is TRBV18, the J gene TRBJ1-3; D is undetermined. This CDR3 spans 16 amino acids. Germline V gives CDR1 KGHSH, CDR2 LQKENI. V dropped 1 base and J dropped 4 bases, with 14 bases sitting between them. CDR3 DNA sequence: TGTGCCAGCTCACCACTCTGGGAGTTGGCGGGAAACACCATATATTTT. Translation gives CASSPLWELAGNTIYF.

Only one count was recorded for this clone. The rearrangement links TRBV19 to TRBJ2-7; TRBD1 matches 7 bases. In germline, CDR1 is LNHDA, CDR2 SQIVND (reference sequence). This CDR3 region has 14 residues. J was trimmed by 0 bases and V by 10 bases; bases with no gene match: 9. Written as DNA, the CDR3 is TGTGCCACCAGGGGGACACCATCCTCCTACGAGCAGTACTTC. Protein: CATRGTPSSYEQYF.

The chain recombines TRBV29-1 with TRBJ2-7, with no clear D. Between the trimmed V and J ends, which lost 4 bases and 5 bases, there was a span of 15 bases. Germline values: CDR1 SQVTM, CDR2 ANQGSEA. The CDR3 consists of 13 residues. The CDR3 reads CSVVGQAVDEQYF. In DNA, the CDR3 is TGCAGCGTTGTCGGTCAAGCTGTAGACGAGCAGTACTTC.

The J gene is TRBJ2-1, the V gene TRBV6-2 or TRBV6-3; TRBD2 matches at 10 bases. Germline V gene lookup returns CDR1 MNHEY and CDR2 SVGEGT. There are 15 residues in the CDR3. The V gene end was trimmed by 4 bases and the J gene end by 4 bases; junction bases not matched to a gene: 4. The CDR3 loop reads CASSLAGGPYNEQFF. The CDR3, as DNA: TGTGCCAGCAGTTTAGCGGGAGGCCCTTACAATGAGCAGTTCTTC.

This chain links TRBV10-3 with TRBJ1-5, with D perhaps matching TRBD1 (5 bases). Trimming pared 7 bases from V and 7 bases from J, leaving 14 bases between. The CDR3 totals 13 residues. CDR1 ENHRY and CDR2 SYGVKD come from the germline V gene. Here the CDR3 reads CAINGREGQPQHF. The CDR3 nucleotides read TGTGCCATCAATGGCAGGGAAGGCCAGCCCCAGCATTTT.

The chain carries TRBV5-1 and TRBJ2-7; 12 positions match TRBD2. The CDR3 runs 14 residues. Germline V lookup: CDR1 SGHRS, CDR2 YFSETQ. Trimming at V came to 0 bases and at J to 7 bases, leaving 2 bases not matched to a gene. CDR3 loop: CASSLGLAGEEQYF. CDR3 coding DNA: TGCGCCAGCAGCTTGGGACTAGCGGGAGAGGAGCAGTACTTC. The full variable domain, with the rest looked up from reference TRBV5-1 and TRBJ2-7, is KAGVTQTPRYLIKTRGQQVTLSCSPISGHRSVSWYQQTPGQGLQFLFEYFSETQRNKGNFPGRFSGRQFSNSRSEMNVSTLELGDSALYLCASSLGLAGEEQYFGPGTRLTVT.

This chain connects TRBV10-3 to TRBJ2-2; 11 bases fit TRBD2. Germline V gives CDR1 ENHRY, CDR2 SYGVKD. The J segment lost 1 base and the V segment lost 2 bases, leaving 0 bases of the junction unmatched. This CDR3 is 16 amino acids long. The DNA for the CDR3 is TGTGCCATCAGTGAGGGGACTAGCGGGAACACCGGGGAGCTGTTTTTT. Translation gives CAISEGTSGNTGELFF.